The present T cell receptor (beta chain) was sequenced within a study of blood T cell repertoires in COVID-19. Trimming cost V 4 bases and J 0 bases, with 9 bases left between them. The CDR3 contains 15 residues. Germline lookup yields CDR1 SEHNR and CDR2 FQNEAQ (reference sequence). The table came from immunoSEQ multiplex PCR; TCRdb's copy has only in-frame clones and leaves some out. Of some 400,000 clones in the sample, 70% to 90% were seen once. The origin of this receptor is a man between 25 and 39 years old who had recovered from COVID-19. The genes are TRBV7-9 and TRBJ1-4; weak D call: TRBD1 (5 bases). Source material: PBMCs or T cells enriched from blood (not recorded which). CDR3 in DNA: TGTGCCAGCAGCTCCGACAGAGCAACTAATGAAAAACTGTTTTTT. This codes for CASSSDRATNEKLFF.